Below, one T cell receptor beta chain is given with its context. Its antigen is currently unknown. The data stem from a study of cytomegalovirus exposure and HLA in healthy donors. Study background: Both the 120 or so validation repertoires and the approximately 700 first-cohort repertoires used the same platform, as reported by a later analysis.

Donors were drawn from the approximately 130-subject validation cohort, separate from the approximately 640-subject first cohort. This table comes from immunoSEQ multiplex PCR, and its TCRdb copy is limited to in-frame clones, with some not included. The sample has approximately 160,000 clones; about nine tenths are singletons. The germline CDR1 and CDR2 sequences are SGDLS and YYNGEE. The CDR3 contains 19 residues. V lost 4 bases, J lost 3 bases, and 19 bases stayed unmatched. The study, taken as a whole, reports: The study recorded 160 or so TCR beta chains that were cytomegalovirus-associated. Rare sequences made up most TCRs, while some public TCRs were found in many donors.

The sample consisted of PBMCs. This clonotype was obtained from a woman aged 18 to 35 in good health and CMV-seropositive. The V gene is TRBV9, the J gene TRBJ2-3; 8 bases are a match to TRBD2. The CDR3 is CASSPQRVGTGGRTDTQYF. The CDR3 coding sequence is TGTGCCAGCAGCCCGCAGAGGGTTGGGACGGGAGGGCGGACAGATACGCAGTATTTT.